This T cell receptor (beta chain) was observed in a study of cytomegalovirus exposure and HLA in healthy donors (dated by TCRdb to 2016 to 2017). Broadly, across the study: An earlier analysis of approximately 640 of the donors reported more than 250 Gb of sequence data and some 120 million unique TCR beta sequences from 150 million to 200 million T cells. An early release covering 500 to 750 HLA-typed donors comprised 300 to 350 gigabases of sequencing data and around 85 million unique TCR sequences. Of the roughly 400 genotyped donors, about 84% fell in the genetic ancestry cluster associated with self-reported Caucasian donors. The study aimed to test whether signatures of past pathogen exposure could be identified by cataloging public T cell receptors. Using immunosequencing, the study profiled T cell repertoires from 550 to 750 subjects and related those repertoires to cytomegalovirus serostatus. In addition to the first cohort of 500 to 850 subjects, a separate validation cohort of approximately 110 different subjects was used. To predict cytomegalovirus infection status, the study combined high-throughput TCR immunosequencing, statistical association of individual TCRs with disease status, and machine learning. To study patterns of TCR occurrence, a later analysis re-analyzed previously published TCR beta repertoires from 550 to 800 donors and added high-resolution HLA genotyping. Rather than drawing on any new phenotypic data, the later analysis identified candidate immune exposures from TCR beta sequences and the way those sequences occurred across donors. In an earlier analysis of several hundred of the donors, high-throughput TCR beta sequencing was used to judge whether each TCR beta V gene segment behaved as functional or pseudogenic. Donor age, sex, ethnicity and CMV serostatus were collected together with the repertoire data. A later genetic analysis used genome-wide SNP genotypes for 398 of the 666 donors, treating that subset as a discovery cohort. Every repertoire in the discovery cohort had been generated on one and the same sequencing platform. HLA typing covered class I and class II loci at four-digit resolution. The number of typed donors differed by locus: roughly 620-630 for A, B, C, DRB1 and DQB1; roughly 510 for DQA1; over 600 for DPA1; and roughly 470 for DPB1. Because of strong linkage in the cohort, roughly five DR-DQ haplotypes were treated as single units for association and clustering. On average, roughly 250,000 unique TCR beta nucleotide sequences were sequenced per donor among more than 350 genotyped donors of the cohort, with around 19% of those sequences being non-productive.

Library generation was performed with the immunoSEQ multiplex PCR assay. For the multiplex PCR, a mixture combining 60 forward primers for TCR Vbeta segments and 13 reverse primers for TCR Jbeta segments was used. Amplification of the CDR3 region of rearranged TCR beta genes was performed with a multiplex PCR assay on genomic DNA. The amplified TCR beta libraries were sequenced on the Illumina HiSeq System as 87-base-pair reads. The authors' pipeline ran thus. A later analysis counted 75 million to 100 million unique TCR beta chains across the 666 repertoires, and around 9.9 million of these chains were shared by at least two donors. Raw reads were error-corrected and collapsed into unique sequences by a nearest-neighbor algorithm in which closely related sequences were merged to remove PCR and sequencing errors. CDR3 sequences were aligned to IMGT reference sequences to assign V, D and J gene segments. For a sequence to be retained, a match of at least six nucleotides to both a V gene segment and a J gene segment was required. Rearrangements were classified as productive when the CDR3 lacked stop codons and remained in frame with V and J, and all other rearrangements were classified as non-productive. Following IMGT convention, CDR3 was defined as the stretch from the second conserved V-encoded cysteine to the conserved J-encoded phenylalanine. The earlier analysis of 500 to 650 of the donors excluded any sequence lacking an unambiguous match to a single V gene segment. An earlier analysis of 587 of the donors called V segments functional above 56.7% productive rearrangements and segregating when the between-donor standard deviation exceeded 5%. To diagnose cytomegalovirus status from the catalog of TCR beta chain sequences, a statistical classification framework was built. In a later analysis, V and J genes were assigned by comparing TCR nucleotide sequences against IMGT/GENE-DB human TR gene sequences. In a later analysis, CDR3 sequences and most-parsimonious VDJ recombination scenarios were assigned using the TCRdist pipeline. In a later analysis, each TCR beta chain was defined by its CDR3 amino acid sequence together with its V-gene family, and reads lacking a unique V-gene family were excluded. In a later analysis, 450 to 600 highly shared, low-generation-probability nucleotide sequences were removed to address suspected cross-contamination and a sequencing artifact. For each public chain, a later analysis derived a clonal expansion index from normalized ranks of inferred template counts within each repertoire. In a later analysis, generation probabilities were computed using a VDJ recombination model fitted to out-of-frame rearrangements, and the results were checked against IGoR. Hypergeometric tests were used in a later analysis to score TCR-TCR, TCR-HLA and TCR-CMV co-occurrence, with a repertoire-size bias correction applied to the TCR pairs. False discovery rates were estimated in a later analysis by permuting HLA or CMV assignments 20 times. In a later analysis, co-occurring TCRs were grouped with DBSCAN, and TCRdist sequence similarity was added when clustering was performed within HLA-allele-positive subsets. Co-occurrence clustering excluded repertoires with fewer than 30,000 or more than 120,000 public chains, plus five with anomalous nucleotide sharing. TCRdb re-hosts the immuneACCESS table, in-frame sequences only. Its copies lack some clones; in the studies checked, an unresolved V gene accounts for under half of them, and the cause for the rest is not known. V and J calls and clone size are given by that table; D and trimming were obtained from the DNA. A total of around 170,000 clones appear in this sample, around 81% of them only once. Together, the top ten hold approximately 5.1% of the sample.

V is pruned by 7 bases and J by 4 bases, leaving 6 bases of the junction without a gene match. Looking up the germline V gene yields CDR1 SNHLY and CDR2 FYNNEI. The CDR3 numbers 13 residues from cysteine through phenylalanine. Here the CDR3 DNA is all that survives: 39 bases in frame from base 1. Worth noting for this clone: The target of this receptor is not known. Qualities for individual bases were not recorded, and no much larger clone is one base off.

The full study reports these points: The 87-base-pair reads could not distinguish some IMGT-functional V segments, including TRBV6-2 and TRBV6-3, so those segments were excluded. According to a later analysis, parvovirus B19, influenza, CMV and Epstein-Barr virus appeared linked to several top co-occurrence clusters. The study listed 150 to 200 TCR beta chains as associated with cytomegalovirus. The authors suggested that the approach could potentially be extended to other disease states and immunological phenotypes. A later analysis found that HLA-associated TCR beta chains were more clonally expanded and had lower generation probabilities than equally common non-associated chains. A few of the identified cytomegalovirus-associated TCR beta chains were confirmed in vitro to be specific for cytomegalovirus antigens. The presence/absence analyses assumed that sequencing depth was roughly uniform across donors, and that assumption may not be true. Immune exposure information for the cohort was limited to CMV serostatus. According to a later genetic analysis, donors in an Asian-associated ancestry cluster had fewer N-insertions in productive TCRs than the approximately 700-donor mean. The sequencing pipeline was judged likely to have produced a cluster of highly shared sequence variants as a technical artifact. A further reported finding was that TCR beta sequences accurately predicted the HLA-A and HLA-B alleles for most subjects in the first cohort. In an earlier analysis of approximately 600 of the donors, most TCR beta V segments were observed in productive rearrangements about 87% or about 30% of the time, broadly matching IMGT annotations. Correlated functional status among segregating V segments might be attributable to linkage disequilibrium, but an unknown experimental factor could not be ruled out. According to a later analysis, TCR association rates differed among HLA loci, with DRB1 alleles showing the most associated TCRs and HLA-C alleles showing the fewest. The cohort was sequenced for TCR beta chains only, and without alpha or paired-chain data the features that could be detected were limited. Assigning TCR associations to individual alleles was difficult when HLA alleles, especially DR and DQ, strongly co-occurred. HLA typing was unavailable for some donors at each locus, so association tests used only the typed subset. An association between a missense DCLRE1C variant and V-gene and J-gene trimming of TCR beta chains was found in a later genetic analysis and replicated in an independent cohort. In a later analysis, most CMV-associated TCR beta chains were found to appear HLA-restricted, with HLA associations seemingly driven largely by CMV exposure. Because counts were too low, 15 or so rarely observed V segments, including chromosome 9 orphons, were excluded from the earlier analysis of around 590 of the donors. The classifier was reported to diagnose cytomegalovirus status with high specificity and sensitivity in both the original cohort and the validation cohort. A later analysis associated 15,000 to 20,000 TCR beta sequences with specific HLA alleles at a false discovery rate of 0.05. Most TCR sequences were seen in very few donors, while some public TCRs were found in many individuals.

In total, about 650 healthy bone marrow donors made up the cohort. At the time of sampling, all cohort members were nominally healthy, though unrecorded immune exposures were likely present. The donor was CMV seronegative and belonged to the group of under 400 seronegative cohort members. A peripheral blood sample was collected from each donor, and TCR beta sequencing was performed on peripheral blood mononuclear cells. The Qiagen DNeasy Blood Extraction Kit was used to extract genomic DNA from the blood cell samples. The chain couples TRBV2 to TRBJ2-7, and TRBD1 aligns with 8 junction nucleotides. The receptor was derived from a man aged 40-55 years in good health and CMV-seronegative. The sample consisted of PBMCs. CDR3 loop: CASTGQGGYEQYF. DNA sequence: TGTGCCAGCACTGGACAGGGCGGATACGAGCAGTACTTC.